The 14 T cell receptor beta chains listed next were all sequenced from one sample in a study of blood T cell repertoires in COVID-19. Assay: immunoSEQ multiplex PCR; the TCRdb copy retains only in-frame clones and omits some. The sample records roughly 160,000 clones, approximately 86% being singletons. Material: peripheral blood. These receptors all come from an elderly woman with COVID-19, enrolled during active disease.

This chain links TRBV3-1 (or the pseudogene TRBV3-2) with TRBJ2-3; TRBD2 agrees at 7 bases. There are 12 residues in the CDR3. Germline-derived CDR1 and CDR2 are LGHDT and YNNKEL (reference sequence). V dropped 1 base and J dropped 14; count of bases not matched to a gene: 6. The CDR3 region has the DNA TGTGCCAGCAGCCAAGCTGGGGGGGAGGTGTATTTT. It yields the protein CASSQAGGEVYF.

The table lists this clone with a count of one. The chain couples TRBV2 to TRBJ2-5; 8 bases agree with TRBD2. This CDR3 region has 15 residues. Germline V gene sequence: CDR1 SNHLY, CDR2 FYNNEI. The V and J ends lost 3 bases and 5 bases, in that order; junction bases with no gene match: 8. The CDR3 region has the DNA TGTGCCAGCAGTGATGTCGCGGGGGGTACGGAGACCCAGTACTTC. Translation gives CASSDVAGGTETQYF.

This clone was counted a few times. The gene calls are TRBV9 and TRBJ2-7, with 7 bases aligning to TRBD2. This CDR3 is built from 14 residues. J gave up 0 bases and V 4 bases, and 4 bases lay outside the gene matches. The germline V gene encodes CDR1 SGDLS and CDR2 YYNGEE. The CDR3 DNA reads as TGTGCCAGCAGCCCGGGACTAAGCTCCTACGAGCAGTACTTC. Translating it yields CASSPGLSSYEQYF.

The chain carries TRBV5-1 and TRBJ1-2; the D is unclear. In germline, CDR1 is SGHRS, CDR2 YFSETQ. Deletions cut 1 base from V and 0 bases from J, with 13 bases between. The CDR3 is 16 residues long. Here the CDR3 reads CASSLQVSEANYGYTF. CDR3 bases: TGCGCCAGCAGCTTGCAGGTTTCTGAAGCTAACTATGGCTACACCTTC.

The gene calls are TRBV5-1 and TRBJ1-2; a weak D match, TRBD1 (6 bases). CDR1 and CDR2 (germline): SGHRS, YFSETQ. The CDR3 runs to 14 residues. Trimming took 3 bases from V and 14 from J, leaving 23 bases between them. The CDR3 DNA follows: TGCGCCAGCAGCTCCCAGCCCCCGGCCGGAAGGGGGACCTTC. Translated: CASSSQPPAGRGTF.

This chain's CDR3 is CASSRMGGAQPQHF. The DNA of the CDR3 is TGTGCCAGCAGTCGCATGGGGGGGGCCCAACCCCAGCATTTT. The V call is TRBV28, the J call TRBJ1-5; weak D call: TRBD1 (6 bases). Trimming removed 5 bases from V and 10 bases from J, with 18 bases in between. CDR1 is MDHEN, CDR2 SYDVKM, per germline. The CDR3 is made up of 14 amino acids.

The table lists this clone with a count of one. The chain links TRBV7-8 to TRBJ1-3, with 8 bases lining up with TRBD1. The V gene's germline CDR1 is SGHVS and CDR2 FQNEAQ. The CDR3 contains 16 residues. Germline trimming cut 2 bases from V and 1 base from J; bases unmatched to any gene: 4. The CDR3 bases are TGTGCCAGCAGCTTACAGGGGGCACAGTCTGGAAACACCATATATTTT. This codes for CASSLQGAQSGNTIYF.

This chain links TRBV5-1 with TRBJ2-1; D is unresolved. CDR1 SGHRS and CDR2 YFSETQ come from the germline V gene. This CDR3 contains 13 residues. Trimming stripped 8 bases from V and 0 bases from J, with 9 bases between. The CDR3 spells CASQQSSYNEQFF. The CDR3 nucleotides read TGCGCCAGTCAACAGAGCTCCTACAATGAGCAGTTCTTC.

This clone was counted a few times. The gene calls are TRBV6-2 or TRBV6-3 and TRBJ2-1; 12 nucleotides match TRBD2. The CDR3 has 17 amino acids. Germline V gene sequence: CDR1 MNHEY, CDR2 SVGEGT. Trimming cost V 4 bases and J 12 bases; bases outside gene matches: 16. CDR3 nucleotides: TGTGCCAGCAGTTTCCCCGTTGGGACTAGCGGGCCCCCCGGGCAGTTCTTC. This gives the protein CASSFPVGTSGPPGQFF.

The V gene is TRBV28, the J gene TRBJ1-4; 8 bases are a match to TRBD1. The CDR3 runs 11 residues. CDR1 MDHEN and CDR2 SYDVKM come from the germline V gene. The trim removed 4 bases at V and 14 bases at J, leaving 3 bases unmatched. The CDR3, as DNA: TGTGCCAGCAGTTCCAGACAGGGGCTGTTTTTT. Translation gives CASSSRQGLFF.

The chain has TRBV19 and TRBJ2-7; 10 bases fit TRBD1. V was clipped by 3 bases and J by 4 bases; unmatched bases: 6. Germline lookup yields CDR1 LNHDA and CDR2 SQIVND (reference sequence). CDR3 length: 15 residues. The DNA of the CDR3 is TGTGCCAGTAGTATGGGGGACAGGGGAACGTACGAGCAGTACTTC. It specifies CASSMGDRGTYEQYF.

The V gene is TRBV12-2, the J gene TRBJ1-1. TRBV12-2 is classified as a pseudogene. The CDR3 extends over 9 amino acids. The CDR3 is CAPYTEAFF. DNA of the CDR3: TGTGCACCGTACACTGAAGCTTTCTTT.

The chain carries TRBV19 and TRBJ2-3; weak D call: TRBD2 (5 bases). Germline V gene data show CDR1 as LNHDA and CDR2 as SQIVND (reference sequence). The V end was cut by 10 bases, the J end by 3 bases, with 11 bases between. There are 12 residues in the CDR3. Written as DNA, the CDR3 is TGTGCCACCGCCGAGGGAACAGATACGCAGTATTTT. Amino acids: CATAEGTDTQYF.

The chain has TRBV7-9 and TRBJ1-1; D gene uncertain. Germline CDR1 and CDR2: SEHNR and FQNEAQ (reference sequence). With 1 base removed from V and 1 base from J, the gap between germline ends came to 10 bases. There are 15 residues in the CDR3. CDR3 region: CASSLGGIGNTEAFF. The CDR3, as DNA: TGTGCCAGCAGCTTAGGAGGGATCGGGAACACTGAAGCTTTCTTT.